The next 32 T cell receptor beta chains were all read from a single sample in a study of T and B cells in COVID-19 patients. TRB was amplified from about 240-490 ng of blood genomic DNA. Multiplex PCR with BIOMED2 TRB-A/B primer pools amplified TRB rearrangements. TCRdb re-derived calls from the multiplex PCR reads in MiXCR, one entry per CDR3 protein. The table lists approximately 17,000 distinct CDR3 sequences, 27% of them singletons. Sequencing was carried out using blood. These receptors came from a human donor who had recovered from COVID-19.

The chain joins TRBV20-1 to TRBJ2-7, with TRBD2 matching over 11 bases. There are 15 residues in the CDR3. Germline CDR1 DFQATT, CDR2 SNEGSKA (reference sequence). V lost 1 base to trimming and J lost 2 bases; unmatched junction nucleotides: 4. This CDR3 is CSARVAGGNPYEQYF. The CDR3 coding sequence is TGCAGTGCTAGAGTAGCGGGAGGGAACCCCTACGAGCAGTACTTC.

V and J are TRBV2 and TRBJ2-3; no definite D call. The CDR3 has 13 amino acids. CDR1 is SNHLY and CDR2 is FYNNEI in the germline V gene. Trimming took off 3 bases at V and 6 bases at J, with 10 bases between the two ends. This CDR3 is CASSDVIPDTQYF. The CDR3, as DNA: TGTGCCAGCAGTGACGTCATCCCGGATACGCAGTATTTT.

The V call is TRBV5-1, the J call TRBJ2-2, with D hard to call. The CDR3 is 14 residues long. V was shortened by 4 bases and J by 4 bases, with 11 bases between the two germline ends. The germline CDR1 and CDR2 sequences are SGHRS and YFSETQ. The CDR3 here is CASSLLAATGELFF. The CDR3 DNA is TGCGCCAGCAGCCTCCTCGCAGCCACCGGGGAGCTGTTTTTT.

There are a few counts of this clonotype. The rearrangement links TRBV6-1 to TRBJ2-7; TRBD1 matches at 8 bases. The CDR3 length is 13 residues. Losses at the gene ends were 9 bases for V and 7 bases for J; bases not matched to a gene: 11. Looked up from germline, CDR1 is MNHNS and CDR2 is SASEGT. CDR3 amino acids: CASSDRASREQYF. Written as DNA, the CDR3 is TGTGCCAGTTCGGACAGGGCTTCTCGGGAGCAGTACTTC.

The table lists this clonotype with many counts. The chain carries TRBV6-5 and TRBJ2-3, with 11 bases that match TRBD2. V trimming: 6 bases; J trimming: 2 bases; junction bases outside the gene matches: 10. Looked up from germline, CDR1 is MNHEY and CDR2 is SVGAGI. This CDR3 contains 17 residues. The CDR3 spells CASSNRTSGFYTDTQYF. The DNA for the CDR3 is TGTGCCAGCAGCAACCGGACTAGCGGGTTCTACACAGATACGCAGTATTTT.

By sample fraction, this clonotype is medium-sized. The CDR3 loop reads CASSIGAMANTEAFF. DNA of the CDR3: TGTGCCAGTAGTATAGGCGCAATGGCGAACACTGAAGCTTTCTTT. The chain has TRBV19 and TRBJ1-1; D is unclear. CDR1 is LNHDA and CDR2 is SQIVND in the germline V gene (reference sequence). V lost 1 base, J lost 1 base, and 10 bases lay in between. This CDR3 comprises 15 residues. Variable domain in full (rest from reference TRBV19 and TRBJ1-1): DGGITQSPKYLFRKEGQNVTLSCEQNLNHDAMYWYRQDPGQGLRLIYYSQIVNDFQKGDIAEGYSVSREKKESFPLTVTSAQKNPTAFYLCASSIGAMANTEAFFGQGTRLTVV.

Relative to its sample, this clonotype is medium-sized. The J gene is TRBJ2-3, the V gene TRBV6-1, with 9 bases lining up with TRBD1. The CDR3 totals 16 residues. Germline lookup yields CDR1 MNHNS and CDR2 SASEGT. With V trimmed by 4 bases and J by 1 base, 6 bases remained unmatched. The CDR3 here is CASSATGGTGTDTQYF. CDR3 in DNA: TGTGCCAGCAGTGCCACAGGGGGCACGGGCACAGATACGCAGTATTTT.

The chain carries TRBV18 and TRBJ2-7; 11 positions agree with TRBD1. The germline V gene has CDR1 KGHSH and CDR2 LQKENI. V trimming: 1 base; J trimming: 4 bases; junction bases outside the gene matches: 12. This CDR3 contains 18 residues. This chain's CDR3 is CASSPLQVSGQGAYEQYF. Written as DNA, the CDR3 is TGTGCCAGCTCACCACTCCAGGTATCCGGACAGGGGGCTTACGAGCAGTACTTC.

This clonotype appeared a few times. The rearrangement uses TRBV30 and TRBJ1-1; D is ambiguous. This CDR3 has 11 amino acids. Germline V gene lookup returns CDR1 GTSNPN and CDR2 SVGIG (reference sequence). The germline V and J ends were trimmed by 5 bases and 1 base, with 5 bases remaining between them. The CDR3 spells CAWAPNTEAFF. The CDR3 nucleotides read TGTGCCTGGGCACCGAACACTGAAGCTTTCTTT.

This clonotype has at least ten counts. The chain couples TRBV19 to TRBJ1-1; perhaps TRBD1 as D (6 bases). The CDR3 length is 14 residues. The germline V gene encodes CDR1 LNHDA and CDR2 SQIVND (reference sequence). Trimming took 6 bases from V and 1 from J, leaving 12 bases between them. For the CDR3, the DNA is TGTGCCAGTAGCTCACAGGGCTGGAACACTGAAGCTTTCTTT. As protein: CASSSQGWNTEAFF.

With regard to this clonotype: At one boundary the junction diverges from the germline segment, which might be a read error. The CDR3 reads CASSTRTAYNEQFF. The CDR3 DNA is TGTGCCAGCAGCACGCGGACAGCCTATAATGAGCAGTTCTTC. The rearrangement links TRBV7-9 to TRBJ2-1; possibly TRBD1 for D (6 bases). Per the germline V gene, CDR1 is SEHNR and CDR2 is FQNEAQ (reference sequence). The CDR3 is 14 residues long.

This clonotype turned up a few times. The chain has TRBV12-3 or TRBV12-4 and TRBJ2-1; 8 nucleotides agree with TRBD2. The ends lost 5 bases at V and 8 bases at J; junction bases unmatched: 11. This CDR3 spans 15 amino acids. The CDR3 DNA reads as TGTGCCAGCAGTGGGGGGGCTAGCGGGTACTATGAGCAGTTCTTC. It translates to CASSGGASGYYEQFF.

This clonotype has only a few counts. The chain uses TRBV5-6 and TRBJ2-1, with 7 bases that match TRBD2. This CDR3 region has 15 residues. Germline-derived CDR1 and CDR2 are SGHDT and YYEEEE. V trimming: 6 bases; J trimming: 6 bases; junction bases outside the gene matches: 12. CDR3 amino acids: CASNSRDYRSNEQFF. CDR3 bases: TGTGCCAGCAACTCCCGGGACTACAGGAGCAATGAGCAGTTCTTC.

As regards this clonotype: At one end, the junction sequence differs from germline, possibly due to a read error. In DNA form, the CDR3 reads TGCGCCAGCAGCCAAGGGCCTCTAACCGGGGAGCTGTTTTTT. Translating gives CASSQGPLTGELFF. This sequence joins TRBV5-5 and TRBJ2-2; D remains unclear. The CDR3 runs to 14 residues. Looked up from germline, CDR1 is SGHKS and CDR2 is YYEKEE (reference sequence).

The rearrangement joins TRBV20-1 to TRBJ2-7; 12 bases fit TRBD2. The CDR3 covers 16 residues. Germline lookup yields CDR1 DFQATT and CDR2 SNEGSKA (reference sequence). V shed 5 bases, J shed 4 bases, and the junction held 12 bases outside the gene matches. The CDR3 reads CSAPASSGRARYEQYF. CDR3 DNA sequence: TGCAGTGCTCCTGCATCTAGCGGGAGGGCCAGGTACGAGCAGTACTTC.

By sample fraction, this clonotype is medium-sized. V is TRBV27 and J is TRBJ2-1; 9 bases are shared with TRBD2. CDR1 is MNHEY, CDR2 SMNVEV, per germline (reference sequence). J gave up 7 bases and V 8 bases, and 6 bases lay outside the gene matches. This CDR3 contains 13 residues. The CDR3 loop is CASWAGGLNEQFF. For the CDR3, the DNA is TGTGCCAGCTGGGCGGGAGGGTTAAATGAGCAGTTCTTC.

The sample holds a few counts of this clonotype. The V and J genes are TRBV6-6 and TRBJ1-5, with D possibly being TRBD1 (5 bases). The length of the CDR3 is 14 residues. Trimming left V 5 bases short and J 9 bases short, with 17 bases between. From germline, CDR1 is MNHNY and CDR2 SVGAGI (reference sequence). The chain's CDR3 is CASSPGTGILPQHF. The CDR3 DNA sequence: TGTGCCAGCAGTCCTGGGACGGGGATATTGCCCCAGCATTTT.

This rearrangement joins TRBV11-1 to TRBJ2-4; TRBD2 matches at 12 bases. This CDR3 has 17 residues. CDR1 is SGHAT, CDR2 FQDESV, per germline (reference sequence). After removal of 4 bases from V and 2 bases from J, the junction contained 6 bases not matched to a gene. The CDR3 loop is CASSSQGLAGSKNIQYF. The CDR3 nucleotides read TGTGCCAGCAGCTCCCAAGGACTAGCGGGATCCAAAAACATTCAGTACTTC.

There are many counts of this clonotype. The rearrangement uses TRBV19 and TRBJ2-7; D remains unclear. The germline V gene encodes CDR1 LNHDA and CDR2 SQIVND (reference sequence). The V end lost 0 bases, the J end lost 1 base, and 7 bases lay between the germline ends. The CDR3 sequence is 14 residues long. The CDR3 protein is CASSIDGYSYEQYF. In DNA, the CDR3 is TGTGCCAGTAGTATAGACGGGTATTCCTACGAGCAGTACTTC.

The CDR3 reads CASRIMGAETQYF. DNA for the CDR3: TGCGCCAGCAGAATTATGGGTGCGGAGACCCAGTACTTC. The genes are TRBV5-1 and TRBJ2-5; D gene ambiguous. The length of the CDR3 is 13 residues. Germline loops: CDR1 SGHRS, CDR2 YFSETQ. The germline V and J ends were trimmed by 5 bases and 5 bases, with 13 bases remaining between them.

The sample holds many counts of this clonotype. The rearrangement uses TRBV6-5 and TRBJ2-5, with 11 nucleotides matching TRBD1. V dropped 10 bases and J dropped 5; count of bases not matched to a gene: 6. Germline loops: CDR1 MNHEY, CDR2 SVGAGI. The CDR3 covers 13 residues. The CDR3 coding sequence is TGTGCCATAGGGACAGGGGGACGGGAGACCCAGTACTTC. It specifies CAIGTGGRETQYF.

V gene TRBV12-3 or TRBV12-4 combines with J gene TRBJ1-1; unclear D gene. V shed 0 bases and J shed 7 bases, with 12 bases lying between them. This CDR3 is 14 amino acids long. The CDR3 spells CASSLAERFREAFF. As DNA, the CDR3 is TGTGCCAGCAGTTTAGCGGAACGATTCCGTGAAGCTTTCTTT.

This clonotype occurred a few times. The CDR3 reads CASSLTMGETQYF. CDR3 nucleotides: TGTGCCAGCTCTCTTACTATGGGGGAGACCCAGTACTTC. V and J are TRBV18 and TRBJ2-5, with no clear D. Germline V CDR1 and CDR2: KGHSH, LQKENI. V lost 6 bases, J lost 5 bases, and 13 bases lay in between. This CDR3 is built from 13 residues.

This clonotype turned up a few times. In nucleotides, the CDR3 is TGCGCCAGCAGCTTGACAGGGATTGAAACCGGGGAGCTGTTTTTT. It specifies CASSLTGIETGELFF. V and J are TRBV5-1 and TRBJ2-2; a weak D match, TRBD1 (6 bases). The V gene's germline CDR1 is SGHRS and CDR2 YFSETQ. This CDR3 is built from 15 residues. V lost 1 base and J lost 5, with 12 bases in between.

This clonotype was picked up many times. The V call is TRBV29-1, the J call TRBJ1-1; D is perhaps TRBD1 (6 bases). The germline CDR1 and CDR2 sequences are SQVTM and ANQGSEA. V was shortened by 4 bases and J by 4 bases, with 13 bases between the two germline ends. There are 13 residues in the CDR3. The CDR3 bases are TGCAGCGTTGGGGGGGGGCTGAGCACTGAAGCTTTCTTT. It codes for CSVGGGLSTEAFF.

This rearrangement joins TRBV12-3 or TRBV12-4 to TRBJ1-4; perhaps TRBD1 as D (5 bases). The CDR3 contains 13 residues. V lost 3 bases, J lost 11 bases, and 13 bases lay in between. The CDR3 sequence is CASSFRQGEKLFF. DNA of the CDR3: TGTGCCAGCAGTTTTCGGCAGGGAGAGAAACTGTTTTTT.

This clonotype came up a few times. This chain connects TRBV27 to TRBJ1-2, with 7 positions matching TRBD1. Germline V gene lookup returns CDR1 MNHEY and CDR2 SMNVEV (reference sequence). V dropped 2 bases and J dropped 4; count of bases not matched to a gene: 7. The CDR3 spans 15 residues. The CDR3 sequence is CASSLTRQGGYGYTF. CDR3 sequence (DNA): TGTGCCAGCAGTTTAACCCGACAGGGTGGCTATGGCTACACCTTC.

The chain joins TRBV20-1 to TRBJ1-1; a possible D gene is TRBD1 (6 bases). The CDR3 is made up of 15 amino acids. Deletions cut 0 bases from V and 0 bases from J, with 11 bases between. The germline V gene encodes CDR1 DFQATT and CDR2 SNEGSKA (reference sequence). The CDR3 protein is CSARDFRGVNTEAFF. The CDR3 region has the DNA TGCAGTGCTAGAGATTTCAGGGGTGTGAACACTGAAGCTTTCTTT.

This chain uses TRBV5-4 with TRBJ1-1; unclear D gene. The V gene lost 0 bases and the J gene lost 5 bases, with 8 bases spanning the gap. CDR1 and CDR2 from the germline V gene are SGHNT and YYREEE (reference sequence). CDR3 length: 13 amino acids. The chain's CDR3 is CASSLALRTEAFF. CDR3 DNA sequence: TGTGCCAGCAGCTTGGCCCTAAGGACTGAAGCTTTCTTT.

In its sample, this clonotype was seen a few times. This chain links TRBV20-1 with TRBJ1-4; D is uncertain. This CDR3 comprises 11 residues. CDR1 and CDR2 from the germline V gene are DFQATT and SNEGSKA (reference sequence). The V and J ends lost 6 bases and 13 bases respectively, with 15 bases between them. CDR3 loop: CSATLNQGLFF. The CDR3 DNA is TGCAGTGCGACCCTAAACCAAGGACTGTTTTTT.

By sample share, this clonotype is medium-sized. This chain uses TRBV6-5 with TRBJ1-6; D perhaps matches TRBD1 (6 bases). CDR1 and CDR2 from the germline V gene are MNHEY and SVGAGI. The CDR3 has 15 amino acids. The germline V and J ends were trimmed by 5 bases and 9 bases, with 17 bases remaining between them. The CDR3 coding sequence is TGTGCCAGCAGTGAACGGACAGACGCCCCTTCACCCCTCCACTTT. Its translation is CASSERTDAPSPLHF.

This clonotype is judged medium-sized. This rearrangement joins TRBV19 to TRBJ2-1; D remains unclear. This CDR3 comprises 15 residues. Trimming removed 2 bases from V and 0 bases from J, with 8 bases in between. CDR1 is LNHDA, CDR2 SQIVND, per germline (reference sequence). CDR3 sequence reads: CASSISLSSYNEQFF. The DNA of the CDR3 is TGTGCCAGTAGTATAAGCCTAAGCTCCTACAATGAGCAGTTCTTC.